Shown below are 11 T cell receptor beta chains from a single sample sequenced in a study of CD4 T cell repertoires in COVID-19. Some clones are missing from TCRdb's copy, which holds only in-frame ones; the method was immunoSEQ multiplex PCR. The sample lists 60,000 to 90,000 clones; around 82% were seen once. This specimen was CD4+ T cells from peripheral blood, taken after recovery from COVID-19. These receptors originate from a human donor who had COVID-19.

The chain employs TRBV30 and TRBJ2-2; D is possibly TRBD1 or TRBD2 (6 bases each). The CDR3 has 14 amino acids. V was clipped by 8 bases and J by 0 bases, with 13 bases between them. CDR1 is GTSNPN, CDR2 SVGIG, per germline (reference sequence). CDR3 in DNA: TGTGCCCGAAGGGGGGAGCCGAACACCGGGGAGCTGTTTTTT. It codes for CARRGEPNTGELFF. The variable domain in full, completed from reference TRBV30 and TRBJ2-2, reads SQTIHQWPATLVQPVGSPLSLECTVEGTSNPNLYWYRQAAGRGLQLLFYSVGIGQISSEVPQNLSASRPQDRQFILSSKKLLLSDSGFYLCARRGEPNTGELFFGEGSRLTVL.

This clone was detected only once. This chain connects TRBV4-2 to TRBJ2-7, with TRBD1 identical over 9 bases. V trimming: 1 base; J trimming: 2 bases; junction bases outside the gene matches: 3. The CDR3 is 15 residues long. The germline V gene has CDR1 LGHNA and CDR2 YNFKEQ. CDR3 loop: CASSQGGQGPYEQYF. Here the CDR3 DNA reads TGTGCCAGCAGCCAAGGGGGACAGGGTCCCTACGAGCAGTACTTC.

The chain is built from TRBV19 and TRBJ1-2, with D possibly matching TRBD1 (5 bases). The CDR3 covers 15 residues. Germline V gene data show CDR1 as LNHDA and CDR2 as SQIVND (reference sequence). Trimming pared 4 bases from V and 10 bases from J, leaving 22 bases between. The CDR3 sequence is CASSTRDGGYGDYTF. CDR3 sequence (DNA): TGTGCCAGTAGTACCCGGGACGGAGGCTATGGAGACTACACCTTC. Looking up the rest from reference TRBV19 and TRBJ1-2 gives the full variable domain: DGGITQSPKYLFRKEGQNVTLSCEQNLNHDAMYWYRQDPGQGLRLIYYSQIVNDFQKGDIAEGYSVSREKKESFPLTVTSAQKNPTAFYLCASSTRDGGYGDYTFGSGTRLTVV.

In DNA, the CDR3 is TGTGCCAGCAGCTTTTCCGGGATGGCTTTCTTT. Residues: CASSFSGMAFF. This rearrangement joins TRBV11-2 to TRBJ1-1; D is uncertain. Germline V gene sequence: CDR1 SGHAT, CDR2 FQNNGV. Between the trimmed V and J ends, which lost 3 bases and 11 bases, there was a span of 10 bases. The CDR3 consists of 11 residues.

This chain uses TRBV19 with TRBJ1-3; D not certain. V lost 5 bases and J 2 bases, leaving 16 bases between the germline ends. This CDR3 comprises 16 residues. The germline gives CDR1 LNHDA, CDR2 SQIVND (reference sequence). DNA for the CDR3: TGTGCCAGTAGTCCGACATCCCGGGGTCCTGGAAACACCATATATTTT. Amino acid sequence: CASSPTSRGPGNTIYF.

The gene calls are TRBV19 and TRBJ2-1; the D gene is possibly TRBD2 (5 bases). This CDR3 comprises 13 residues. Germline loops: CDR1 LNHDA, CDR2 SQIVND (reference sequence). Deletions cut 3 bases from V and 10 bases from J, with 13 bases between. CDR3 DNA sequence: TGTGCCAGTAGTATGAAGAGAGGGTACGAGCAGTTCTTC. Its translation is CASSMKRGYEQFF.

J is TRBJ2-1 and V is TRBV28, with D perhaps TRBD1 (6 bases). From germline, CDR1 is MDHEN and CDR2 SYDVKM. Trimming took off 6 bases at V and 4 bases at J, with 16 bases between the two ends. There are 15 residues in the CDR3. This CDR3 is CASRSAGTTYNEQFF. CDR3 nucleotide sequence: TGTGCCAGCAGGTCCGCCGGGACAACGTACAATGAGCAGTTCTTC.

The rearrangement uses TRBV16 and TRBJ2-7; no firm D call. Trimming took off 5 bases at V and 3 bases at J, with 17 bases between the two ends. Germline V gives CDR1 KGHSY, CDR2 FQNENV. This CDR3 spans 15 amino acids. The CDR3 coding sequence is TGTGCCAGCAGCTATACAAACACGGTGGGCTACGAGCAGTACTTC. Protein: CASSYTNTVGYEQYF.

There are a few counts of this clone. The CDR3 here is CASSSGHSNSPLHF. The CDR3 region has the DNA TGTGCCAGCAGTTCGGGACACTCTAATTCACCCCTCCACTTT. The genes are TRBV6-1 and TRBJ1-6; TRBD1 might be the D (6 bases). V was cut by 5 bases and J by 6 bases, with 11 bases left in between. Looked up from germline, CDR1 is MNHNS and CDR2 is SASEGT. The CDR3 sequence is 14 residues long.

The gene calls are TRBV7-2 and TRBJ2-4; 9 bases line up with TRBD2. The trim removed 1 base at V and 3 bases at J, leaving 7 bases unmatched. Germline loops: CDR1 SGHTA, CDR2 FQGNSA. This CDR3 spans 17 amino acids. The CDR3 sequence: CASSLGASGNGKNIQYF. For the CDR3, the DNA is TGTGCCAGCAGCTTAGGGGCTAGCGGGAATGGCAAAAACATTCAGTACTTC.

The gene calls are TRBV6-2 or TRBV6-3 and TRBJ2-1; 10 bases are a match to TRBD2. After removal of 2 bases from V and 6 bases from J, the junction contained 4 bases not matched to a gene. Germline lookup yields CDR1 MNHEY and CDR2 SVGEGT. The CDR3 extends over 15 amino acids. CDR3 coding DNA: TGTGCCAGCAGTTACGGGCTAGCGGGAGTCAATGAGCAGTTCTTC. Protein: CASSYGLAGVNEQFF.